This T cell receptor beta chain is drawn from a study of cytomegalovirus exposure and HLA in healthy donors (TCRdb year 2017). In terms of the full investigation: According to an earlier analysis of a few hundred of the donors, 150 million to 200 million T cells yielded roughly 110 million unique TCR beta sequences and 276 Gb of sequence data. An early release that covered roughly 600 HLA-typed donors contained about 300 gigabases of sequencing data and about 93 million unique TCR sequences. Of the 300 to 450 genotyped donors, around 81% fell in the genetic ancestry cluster associated with self-reported Caucasian donors. The study aimed to test whether signatures of past pathogen exposure could be identified by cataloging public T cell receptors. The T cell repertoires of under 750 subjects were profiled by immunosequencing and related to cytomegalovirus serostatus. Along with the approximately 650-subject first cohort, a separate validation cohort of approximately 110 different subjects was used. To predict cytomegalovirus infection status, the study combined high-throughput TCR immunosequencing, statistical association of individual TCRs with disease status, and machine learning. A later analysis re-examined previously published TCR beta repertoires from about 700 donors and added high-resolution HLA genotyping to investigate patterns of TCR occurrence. In the later analysis, no new phenotypic data were used to find candidate immune exposures; instead, reliance was placed on TCR beta sequences and their occurrence across donors. An earlier analysis of roughly 580 of the donors used high-throughput TCR beta sequencing to judge whether each TCR beta V gene segment behaved as functional or pseudogenic. Alongside the repertoire data, information on donor age, sex, ethnicity and CMV serostatus was compiled. In a later genetic analysis, genome-wide SNP genotypes for about three fifths of the roughly 670 donors were used, and that subset was treated as a discovery cohort. Every discovery cohort repertoire had been produced on one sequencing platform. HLA typing covered class I and class II loci at four-digit resolution. The number of typed donors differed by locus: about 620-640 for A, B, C, DRB1 and DQB1; 522 for DQA1; approximately 600 for DPA1; and roughly 450 for DPB1. About five DR-DQ haplotypes were treated as single units for association and clustering because of strong linkage in the cohort. Among roughly 370 genotyped donors of the cohort, an average of approximately 240,000 unique TCR beta nucleotide sequences were sequenced per donor, around a sixth of them non-productive.

The library was produced with the immunoSEQ multiplex PCR assay. The multiplex PCR relied on a mix of 60 forward primers for TCR Vbeta segments and 13 reverse primers for TCR Jbeta segments. Amplification of the CDR3 region of rearranged TCR beta genes was performed with a multiplex PCR assay on genomic DNA. The Illumina HiSeq System was used to sequence the amplified TCR beta libraries as 87-base-pair reads. In the original analysis: A later analysis tallied 75 million to 95 million unique TCR beta chains across the 666 repertoires, and some 10 million of those chains were shared by two or more donors. Raw reads were error-corrected and collapsed into unique sequences by a nearest-neighbor algorithm in which closely related sequences were merged to remove PCR and sequencing errors. CDR3 sequences were aligned to IMGT reference sequences to assign V, D and J gene segments. For a sequence to be retained, a match of at least six nucleotides to both a V gene segment and a J gene segment was required. A rearrangement was called productive if the CDR3 had no stop codons and remained in frame with V and J, and every other rearrangement was called non-productive. Following IMGT convention, CDR3 was defined as the stretch from the second conserved V-encoded cysteine to the conserved J-encoded phenylalanine. The earlier analysis of fewer than 750 of the donors excluded sequences that lacked an unambiguous match to a single V gene segment. In an earlier analysis of a few hundred of the donors, V segments were called functional above 56.7% productive rearrangements and were called segregating when the between-donor standard deviation exceeded 5%. A statistical classification framework was built for diagnosing cytomegalovirus status from the catalog of TCR beta chain sequences. A later analysis assigned V and J genes by comparing TCR nucleotide sequences with IMGT/GENE-DB human TR gene sequences. The TCRdist pipeline was used in a later analysis to assign CDR3 sequences and most-parsimonious VDJ recombination scenarios. A later analysis defined each TCR beta chain by its CDR3 amino acid sequence plus V-gene family, and excluded reads lacking a unique V-gene family. To address suspected cross-contamination and a sequencing artifact, a later analysis removed 550 to 750 highly shared, low-generation-probability nucleotide sequences. In a later analysis, a clonal expansion index for each public chain was calculated from normalized within-repertoire ranks of inferred template counts. In a later analysis, generation probabilities were computed using a VDJ recombination model fitted to out-of-frame rearrangements, and the results were checked against IGoR. A later analysis scored TCR-TCR, TCR-HLA and TCR-CMV co-occurrence with hypergeometric tests, applying a repertoire-size bias correction to TCR pairs. A later analysis estimated false discovery rates by permuting HLA or CMV assignments 20 times. In a later analysis, co-occurring TCRs were grouped using DBSCAN, and TCRdist sequence similarity was added for clustering within HLA-allele-positive subsets. Repertoires with fewer than 30,000 or more than 120,000 public chains were left out of co-occurrence clustering, as were five repertoires with anomalous nucleotide sharing. Here the immuneACCESS table is served through TCRdb, limited to in-frame sequences with V and J called. Missing clones are a known gap in these copies; in checked studies unresolved V genes cover under half, and the rest lacks a known reason. V and J calls and clone size follow that table, whereas D and trimming were derived from the DNA. Across this sample there are roughly 90,000 clones, with approximately 88% seen only once. Roughly 2.2% of the sample comes from the top ten.

A word on this clone: Its antigen is currently not known. Base qualities are not provided; no much larger clone lies one nucleotide away.

Per the germline V gene (reference sequence), SEHNR is the CDR1 and FQNEAQ is the CDR2. V gives up 6 bases and J gives up 8 bases, and the segment between their germline ends measures 7 bases. The CDR3 runs 11 residues from the cysteine to the phenylalanine. Of all the DNA, just the CDR3 is kept, 33 bases in frame from base 1. In total, more than 500 healthy bone marrow donors made up the cohort. At the time of sampling, all cohort members were nominally healthy, though unrecorded immune exposures were likely present. The donor tested CMV seronegative and was one of the 352 seronegative cohort members. Every donor gave a peripheral blood sample, and the peripheral blood mononuclear cells from that sample were used for TCR beta sequencing. The Qiagen DNeasy Blood Extraction Kit was used to extract genomic DNA from the blood cell samples. General conclusions and limits of the study: In a later analysis, the rate of TCR association differed among HLA loci, with DRB1 alleles having the most associated TCRs and HLA-C alleles having the fewest. When HLA alleles, especially DR and DQ, strongly co-occurred, TCR associations were difficult to assign to individual alleles. The classifier was reported to diagnose cytomegalovirus status with high specificity and sensitivity in both the original cohort and the validation cohort. V-gene and J-gene trimming of TCR beta chains was associated with a missense DCLRE1C variant in a later genetic analysis, and the association was replicated in an independent cohort. Seventeen rarely observed V segments, including chromosome 9 orphons, were excluded from the earlier analysis of about 600 of the donors because counts were too low. At a false discovery rate of 0.05, a later analysis linked about 17,000 TCR beta sequences to specific HLA alleles. It was suggested by the authors that the approach could potentially be generalized to other disease states and immunological phenotypes. Correlated functional status among segregating V segments might be attributable to linkage disequilibrium, but an unknown experimental factor could not be ruled out. According to a later genetic analysis, donors in an Asian-associated ancestry cluster had fewer N-insertions in productive TCRs than the approximately 630-donor mean. While some public TCRs were present in many individuals, most TCR sequences turned up only very rarely across donors. Several of the top co-occurrence clusters appeared to be linked to parvovirus B19, influenza, CMV and Epstein-Barr virus, according to a later analysis. The 87-base-pair reads could not distinguish some IMGT-functional V segments, including TRBV6-2 and TRBV6-3, so those segments were excluded. Because HLA typing was missing for some donors at each locus, association tests included only the typed subset. A total of some 180 TCR beta chains were listed by the study as associated with cytomegalovirus. A further reported finding was that TCR beta sequences accurately predicted the HLA-A and HLA-B alleles for most subjects in the first cohort. In a later analysis, HLA-associated TCR beta chains were found to be more clonally expanded and to have lower generation probabilities than equally common non-associated chains. An earlier analysis of approximately 500 of the donors showed that most TCR beta V segments appeared in productive rearrangements either about 87% or about 30% of the time, which broadly matched IMGT annotations. In vitro tests confirmed that three of the cytomegalovirus-associated TCR beta chains recognize cytomegalovirus antigens. A later analysis found that most CMV-associated TCR beta chains appeared HLA-restricted, with HLA associations seemingly driven largely by CMV exposure. A cluster of highly shared sequence variants was judged likely to represent a technical artifact of the sequencing pipeline. Only TCR beta chains were sequenced in this cohort, and the absence of alpha or paired-chain data limited detectable features. CMV serostatus was the only immune exposure information available for the cohort. Roughly uniform sequencing depth across donors was assumed in presence/absence analyses, although this assumption may not hold.

The origin of this receptor is a man aged 18 to 30 in good health and CMV-seronegative. The receptor chain draws on TRBV7-9 and TRBJ2-2, with a tentative D gene TRBD2 over 5 matching bases. Sequencing was done on a sample of PBMCs. The base sequence is TGTGCCAGCAGTATAGCGGGGGAGCTGTTTTTT. This codes for CASSIAGELFF.